This T cell receptor (beta chain) was obtained from a study of blood T cells in healthy people across ages. This clonotype was picked up a small number of times. Trimming took 5 bases from V and 3 from J; bases not matched to a gene: 8. CDR1 and CDR2 (germline): SEHNR, FQNEAQ (reference sequence). There are 16 residues in the CDR3. Combining a sample-barcoded 5' primer with a J-beta primer mix, a second PCR ran for about 7 to 11 cycles. TCRdb called the 5' RACE reads again in MiXCR, with one record for every CDR3 protein. The sample lists approximately 1,100,000 distinct CDR3 sequences, 40% to 55% occurring once.

The gene calls are TRBV7-9 and TRBJ2-1; 9 nucleotides match TRBD1. This clonotype originated in a woman aged 55-70 years in good health. Sequencing used blood. The CDR3 sequence: CASSPRTGQGYNEQFF. CDR3 nucleotide sequence: TGTGCCAGCAGCCCACGAACGGGACAGGGCTACAATGAGCAGTTCTTC. The full variable domain, completed using reference TRBV7-9 and TRBJ2-1, is DTGVSQNPRHKITKRGQNVTFRCDPISEHNRLYWYRQTLGQGPEFLTYFQNEAQLEKSRLLSDRFSAERPKGSFSTLEIQRTEQGDSAMYLCASSPRTGQGYNEQFFGPGTRLTVL.